What follows are 27 T cell receptor beta chains derived from one specimen sequenced in a study of T cell changes during pregnancy in multiple sclerosis. Profiling relied on immunoSEQ multiplex PCR, and the TCRdb table lists in-frame clones only, not all of them. The sample contains about 68,000 clones, about nine tenths of which appear only once. Material: peripheral blood, obtained in the third trimester of pregnancy. The source is a female donor with multiple sclerosis, enrolled in a pregnancy study.

The rearrangement uses TRBV7-6 and TRBJ2-3; TRBD1 matches at 7 bases. V dropped 7 bases and J dropped 0; count of bases not matched to a gene: 7. The V gene's germline CDR1 is SGHVS and CDR2 FNYEAQ. This CDR3 comprises 15 residues. DNA for the CDR3: TGTGCCAGCACCCCAGGGGGTACTAGCACAGATACGCAGTATTTT. Its translation: CASTPGGTSTDTQYF.

The chain recombines TRBV27 with TRBJ2-1; tentatively, D is TRBD2 (6 bases). This CDR3 has 14 amino acids. Germline CDR1 reads MNHEY; CDR2 reads SMNVEV (reference sequence). V lost 2 bases to trimming and J lost 4 bases, with 9 bases between them. CDR3 DNA: TGTGCCAGCAGTTTAAGCGGGTTATACAATGAGCAGTTCTTC. It codes for CASSLSGLYNEQFF.

The genes are TRBV27 and TRBJ1-2, with D tentatively TRBD1 (5 bases). Germline CDR1 MNHEY, CDR2 SMNVEV (reference sequence). CDR3 length: 14 residues. Between the trimmed V and J ends, which lost 2 bases and 4 bases, there was a span of 11 bases. CDR3 sequence reads: CASSLIGGRYGYTF. DNA for the CDR3: TGTGCCAGCAGTTTAATCGGGGGACGCTATGGCTACACCTTC.

V and J are TRBV14 and TRBJ2-3; 8 nucleotides align to TRBD1. The CDR3 contains 14 residues. From germline, CDR1 is SGHDN and CDR2 FVKESK. Trimming took 3 bases from V and 3 from J; bases not matched to a gene: 2. The CDR3 DNA is TGTGCCAGCAGCCAGAACAGGGGGACAGATACGCAGTATTTT. Translation: CASSQNRGTDTQYF. The full variable domain, rest sourced from reference TRBV14 and TRBJ2-3, is EAGVTQFPSHSVIEKGQTVTLRCDPISGHDNLYWYRRVMGKEIKFLLHFVKESKQDESGMPNNRFLAERTGGTYSTLKVQPAELEDSGVYFCASSQNRGTDTQYFGPGTRLTVL.

This chain uses TRBV10-3 with TRBJ2-1; TRBD1 might be the D (5 bases). Trimming shortened V by 7 bases and J by 6 bases, and 16 bases separated the two germline ends. Germline V gene sequence: CDR1 ENHRY, CDR2 SYGVKD. The CDR3 runs to 14 residues. CDR3 sequence reads: CAIKWGREANEQFF. DNA of the CDR3: TGTGCCATCAAGTGGGGCAGGGAAGCCAATGAGCAGTTCTTC.

As for this clone: Within the sample, other DNA sequences also encode this same CDR3. This chain joins TRBV29-1 and TRBJ2-3; D gene unclear. Between the trimmed V and J ends, which lost 6 bases and 0 bases, there was a span of 10 bases. CDR3 length: 13 amino acids. CDR1 is SQVTM, CDR2 ANQGSEA, per germline. The CDR3 loop is CSVSVTSTDTQYF. DNA for the CDR3: TGCAGCGTGAGTGTTACCAGCACAGATACGCAGTATTTT.

This chain uses TRBV30 with TRBJ2-7; D is undetermined. V dropped 1 base and J dropped 7 bases, with 11 bases sitting between them. The CDR3 is 12 amino acids. Germline V gives CDR1 GTSNPN, CDR2 SVGIG (reference sequence). CDR3 sequence reads: CAWSASSGEQYF. Here the CDR3 DNA reads TGTGCCTGGAGTGCAAGCTCCGGTGAGCAGTACTTC.

A single count supports this clone. The rearrangement joins TRBV7-9 to TRBJ1-2; the D is unclear. CDR3 length equals 15 residues. V was clipped by 7 bases and J by 4 bases, with 19 bases between them. Germline V lookup: CDR1 SEHNR, CDR2 FQNEAQ (reference sequence). The CDR3 nucleotides read TGTGCCAGCATCCCCTCCCAGGCAGGCCGCTATGGCTACACCTTC. Residues: CASIPSQAGRYGYTF.

This clone showed up just once. V is TRBV27 and J is TRBJ2-7; D might be TRBD1 (6 bases). The CDR3 loop spans 15 amino acids. Germline V gene data show CDR1 as MNHEY and CDR2 as SMNVEV (reference sequence). V dropped 5 bases and J dropped 4 bases, with 18 bases sitting between them. CDR3 coding DNA: TGTGCCAGCAGTCTCCTGGGGGCCAGTCGGTACGAGCAGTACTTC. Its translation: CASSLLGASRYEQYF.

The rearrangement joins TRBV7-2 to TRBJ2-1; D is perhaps TRBD1 (6 bases). CDR1 and CDR2 from the germline V gene are SGHTA and FQGNSA. Deletions cut 6 bases from V and 7 bases from J, with 16 bases between. The CDR3 loop spans 14 amino acids. CDR3 sequence: CASRRDNYGNEQFF. DNA for the CDR3: TGTGCCAGCAGGAGGGACAATTATGGGAATGAGCAGTTCTTC.

This rearrangement joins TRBV18 to TRBJ1-5; a possible D gene is TRBD1 (6 bases). The CDR3 is 15 residues long. Trimming took off 1 base at V and 6 bases at J, with 13 bases between the two ends. CDR1 and CDR2 from the germline V gene are KGHSH and LQKENI. The CDR3 sequence: CASSPRDMGGQPQHF. The CDR3 nucleotides are TGTGCCAGCTCACCACGGGACATGGGTGGTCAGCCCCAGCATTTT.

This chain uses TRBV9 with TRBJ1-3; D is ambiguous. The CDR3 contains 16 residues. With 4 bases removed from V and 0 bases from J, the gap between germline ends came to 14 bases. Germline V gene sequence: CDR1 SGDLS, CDR2 YYNGEE. The CDR3 region has the DNA TGTGCCAGCAGCTTAGGAGGGCTGTTCTCTGGAAACACCATATATTTT. Translation: CASSLGGLFSGNTIYF. Full variable domain (missing parts from reference TRBV9 and TRBJ1-3): DSGVTQTPKHLITATGQRVTLRCSPRSGDLSVYWYQQSLDQGLQFLIQYYNGEERAKGNILERFSAQQFPDLHSELNLSSLELGDSALYFCASSLGGLFSGNTIYFGEGSWLTVV.

V is TRBV10-2 and J is TRBJ2-7; 9 bases line up with TRBD1. J was trimmed by 3 bases and V by 5 bases; bases with no gene match: 8. The CDR3 is made up of 15 amino acids. CDR1 WSHSY and CDR2 SAAADI come from the germline V gene. CDR3 in amino acids: CASSSRDRVIYEQYF. DNA for the CDR3: TGCGCCAGCAGTAGCCGGGACAGGGTGATCTACGAGCAGTACTTC.

The rearrangement links TRBV6-1 to TRBJ1-2; the D gene is possibly TRBD1 (6 bases). The CDR3 loop spans 15 amino acids. CDR1 and CDR2 (germline): MNHNS, SASEGT. Trimming shortened V by 4 bases and J by 0 bases, and 12 bases separated the two germline ends. The chain's CDR3 is CASSGQGRANYGYTF. CDR3 DNA: TGTGCCAGCAGTGGGCAGGGGAGGGCTAACTATGGCTACACCTTC.

The chain carries TRBV6-6 and TRBJ2-1; 10 nucleotides line up with TRBD2. Germline CDR1 is MNHNY and CDR2 is SVGAGI (reference sequence). The V and J ends lost 8 bases and 4 bases, in that order; junction bases with no gene match: 2. This CDR3 region has 13 residues. The CDR3 DNA follows: TGTGCCAGCTGGACTAGCGGATACAATGAGCAGTTCTTC. Translated, it gives CASWTSGYNEQFF.

The chain is built from TRBV5-6 and TRBJ2-5, with D possibly TRBD1 on 6 matching bases. This CDR3 region has 14 residues. The ends were cut back, 4 bases at V and 2 bases at J, with 12 bases in the middle. Germline CDR1 SGHDT, CDR2 YYEEEE. The CDR3 protein is CASSRDRYQETQYF. In DNA form, the CDR3 reads TGTGCCAGCAGCCGTGACAGGTATCAAGAGACCCAGTACTTC.

The V call is TRBV12-5, the J call TRBJ2-2, with D maybe TRBD1 (5 bases). The length of the CDR3 is 15 residues. V lost 2 bases and J lost 1, with 8 bases in between. Germline-derived CDR1 and CDR2 are LGHNT and FRNRAP. CDR3 protein: CASGLPGLNTGELFF. CDR3 nucleotide sequence: TGTGCTAGTGGTTTGCCAGGGCTGAACACCGGGGAGCTGTTTTTT.

The genes are TRBV30 and TRBJ1-1, with a possible D match to TRBD1 (5 bases). Germline lookup yields CDR1 GTSNPN and CDR2 SVGIG (reference sequence). Trimming removed 5 bases from V and 1 base from J, with 5 bases in between. This CDR3 spans 11 amino acids. CDR3 coding DNA: TGTGCCTGGCAGGGGAACACTGAAGCTTTCTTT. Its protein product is CAWQGNTEAFF.

The V call is TRBV19, the J call TRBJ1-5; D remains unclear. CDR3 length equals 14 residues. The V end was cut by 3 bases, the J end by 2 bases, with 8 bases between. The germline gives CDR1 LNHDA, CDR2 SQIVND (reference sequence). The CDR3 coding sequence is TGTGCCAGTAGTATGAGGGCGGGCAATCAGCCCCAGCATTTT. As protein: CASSMRAGNQPQHF.

The chain links TRBV4-3 to TRBJ2-1; TRBD2 matches 15 bases. The CDR3 consists of 16 residues. CDR1 and CDR2 from the germline V gene are LGHNA and YSLEER. V lost 4 bases, J lost 10 bases, and 8 bases stayed unmatched. The CDR3 here is CASSPGTSGGPGEQFF. DNA of the CDR3: TGCGCCAGCAGCCCTGGGACTAGCGGGGGGCCGGGGGAGCAGTTCTTC.

The rearrangement joins TRBV6-5 to TRBJ2-7; 10 nucleotides line up with TRBD1. This CDR3 comprises 15 residues. Germline V gene lookup returns CDR1 MNHEY and CDR2 SVGAGI. With V trimmed by 4 bases and J by 6 bases, 9 bases remained unmatched. The CDR3 loop is CASSSWTGGVSEQYF. Written as DNA, the CDR3 is TGTGCCAGCAGTTCGTGGACAGGGGGTGTGAGCGAGCAGTACTTC.

V usage is TRBV30 and J usage is TRBJ1-4; no clear D. Deletions cut 2 bases from V and 8 bases from J, with 6 bases between. The CDR3 covers 11 residues. CDR1 GTSNPN and CDR2 SVGIG come from the germline V gene (reference sequence). The CDR3 bases are TGTGCCTGGAGTTACAGAGAAAAACTGTTTTTT. Amino acids: CAWSYREKLFF.

The rearrangement joins TRBV19 to TRBJ2-7; 8 bases align to TRBD1. The V and J ends lost 5 bases and 5 bases, in that order; junction bases with no gene match: 11. The CDR3 is made up of 15 amino acids. CDR1 LNHDA and CDR2 SQIVND come from the germline V gene (reference sequence). The CDR3 DNA is TGTGCCAGTAGTTCCCATCGACAGGGGCTGGACGAGCAGTACTTC. Protein: CASSSHRQGLDEQYF.

The chain recombines TRBV6-5 with TRBJ2-7; TRBD2 agrees at 7 bases. CDR1 and CDR2 from the germline V gene are MNHEY and SVGAGI. This CDR3 region has 15 residues. After removal of 6 bases from V and 4 bases from J, the junction contained 12 bases not matched to a gene. CDR3 sequence: CASSPPGGLGYEQYF. The CDR3 DNA is TGTGCCAGCAGCCCCCCGGGAGGACTGGGGTACGAGCAGTACTTC.

This chain uses TRBV7-2 with TRBJ2-6; 8 positions match TRBD1. The CDR3 runs to 17 residues. Germline V gene data show CDR1 as SGHTA and CDR2 as FQGNSA. The junction had 9 bases not matched to a gene; V was cut back by 8 bases and J by 0 bases. CDR3 region: CASPPGGNFSGANVLTF. The CDR3 bases are TGTGCCAGCCCCCCAGGGGGCAATTTCTCTGGGGCCAACGTCCTGACTTTC.

The V call is TRBV18, the J call TRBJ1-1; perhaps TRBD1 as D (5 bases). V was shortened by 2 bases and J by 5 bases, with 18 bases between the two germline ends. This CDR3 is 16 amino acids long. The germline V gene encodes CDR1 KGHSH and CDR2 LQKENI. CDR3 nucleotide sequence: TGTGCCAGCTCACCAAGGGGCACCTTTGTTCGGACTGAAGCTTTCTTT. Translating gives CASSPRGTFVRTEAFF. Supplemented by reference TRBV18 and TRBJ1-1, the full variable domain reads NAGVMQNPRHLVRRRGQEARLRCSPMKGHSHVYWYRQLPEEGLKFMVYLQKENIIDESGMPKERFSAEFPKEGPSILRIQQVVRGDSAAYFCASSPRGTFVRTEAFFGQGTRLTVV.

CDR3 sequence reads: CTILGGETQYF. The CDR3 coding sequence is TGCACTATCCTGGGGGGAGAGACCCAGTACTTC. The gene calls are TRBV29-1 and TRBJ2-5; D perhaps matches TRBD2 (6 bases). The CDR3 runs to 11 residues. The germline gives CDR1 SQVTM, CDR2 ANQGSEA.